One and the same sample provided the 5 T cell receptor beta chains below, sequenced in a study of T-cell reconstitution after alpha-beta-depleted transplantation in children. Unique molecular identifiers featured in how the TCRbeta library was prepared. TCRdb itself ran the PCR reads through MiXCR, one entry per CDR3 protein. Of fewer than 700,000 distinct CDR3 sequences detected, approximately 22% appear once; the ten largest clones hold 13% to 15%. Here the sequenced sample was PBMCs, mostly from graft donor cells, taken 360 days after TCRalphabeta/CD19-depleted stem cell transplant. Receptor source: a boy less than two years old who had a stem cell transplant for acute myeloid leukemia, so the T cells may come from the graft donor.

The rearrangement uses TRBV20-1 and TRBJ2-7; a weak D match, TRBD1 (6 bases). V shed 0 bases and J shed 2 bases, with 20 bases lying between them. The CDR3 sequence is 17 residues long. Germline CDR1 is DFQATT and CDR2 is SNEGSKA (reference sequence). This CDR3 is CSARDLHRTELTYEQYV. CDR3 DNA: TGCAGTGCTAGAGATTTACATAGGACAGAACTAACCTACGAGCAGTACGTC.

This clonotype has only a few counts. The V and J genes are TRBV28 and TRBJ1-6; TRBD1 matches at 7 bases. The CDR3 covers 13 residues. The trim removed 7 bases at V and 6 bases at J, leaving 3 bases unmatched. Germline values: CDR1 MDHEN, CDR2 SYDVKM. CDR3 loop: CASTTGSNSPLHF. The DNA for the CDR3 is TGTGCCAGCACGACAGGGAGTAATTCACCCCTCCACTTT. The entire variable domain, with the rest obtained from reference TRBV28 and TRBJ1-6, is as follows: DVKVTQSSRYLVKRTGEKVFLECVQDMDHENMFWYRQDPGLGLRLIYFSYDVKMKEKGDIPEGYSVSREKKERFSLILESASTNQTSMYLCASTTGSNSPLHFGNGTRLTVT.

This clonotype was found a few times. CDR3 residues: CSARPDRLAGDVYEQYV. CDR3 DNA: TGCAGTGCTAGACCCGATCGGCTAGCGGGGGACGTCTACGAGCAGTACGTC. The chain joins TRBV20-1 to TRBJ2-7, with 10 bases aligning to TRBD2. Germline assignment: CDR1 DFQATT and CDR2 SNEGSKA (reference sequence). CDR3 length: 17 residues. The trim removed 2 bases at V and 3 bases at J, leaving 13 bases unmatched.

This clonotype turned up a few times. For the CDR3, the DNA is TGTGCCAGCAGCTTCGGGGGGGTGGTCACAGATACGCAGTATTTT. It yields the protein CASSFGGVVTDTQYF. The chain uses TRBV7-2 and TRBJ2-3; 8 bases are shared with TRBD2. V lost 3 bases and J lost 2; bases outside the gene matches: 4. Germline V gene data show CDR1 as SGHTA and CDR2 as FQGNSA. This CDR3 has 15 amino acids.

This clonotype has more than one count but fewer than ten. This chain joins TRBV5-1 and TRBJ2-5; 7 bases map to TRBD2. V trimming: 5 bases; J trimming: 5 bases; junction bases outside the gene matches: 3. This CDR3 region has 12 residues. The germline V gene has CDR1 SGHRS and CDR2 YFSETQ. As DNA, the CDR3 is TGCGCCAGCAGACTAGCGTTCGAGACCCAGTACTTC. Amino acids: CASRLAFETQYF.